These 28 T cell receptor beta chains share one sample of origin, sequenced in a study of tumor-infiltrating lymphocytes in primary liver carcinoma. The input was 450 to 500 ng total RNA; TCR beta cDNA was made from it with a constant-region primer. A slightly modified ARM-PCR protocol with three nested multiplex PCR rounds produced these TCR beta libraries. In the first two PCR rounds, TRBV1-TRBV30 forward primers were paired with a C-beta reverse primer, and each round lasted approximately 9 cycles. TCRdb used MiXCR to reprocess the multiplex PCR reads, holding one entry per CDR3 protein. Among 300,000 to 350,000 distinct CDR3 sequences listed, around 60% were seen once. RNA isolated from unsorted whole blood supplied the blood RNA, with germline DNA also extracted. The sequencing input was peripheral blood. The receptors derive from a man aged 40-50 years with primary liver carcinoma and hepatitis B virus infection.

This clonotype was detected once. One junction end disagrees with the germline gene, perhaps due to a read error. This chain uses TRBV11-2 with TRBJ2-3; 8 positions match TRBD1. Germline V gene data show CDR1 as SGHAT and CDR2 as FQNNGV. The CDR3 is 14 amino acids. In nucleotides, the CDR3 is TGTGCCAGCAGCTTGGACAGGGTAACAGATACGCTGTATTTT. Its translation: CASSLDRVTDTLYF.

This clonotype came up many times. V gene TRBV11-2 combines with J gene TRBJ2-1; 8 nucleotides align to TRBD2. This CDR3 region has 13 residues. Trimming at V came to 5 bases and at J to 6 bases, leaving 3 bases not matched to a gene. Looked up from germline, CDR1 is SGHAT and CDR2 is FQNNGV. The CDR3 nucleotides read TGTGCCAGCAGCCTGACTAGCGTCAATGAGCAGTTCTTC. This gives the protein CASSLTSVNEQFF.

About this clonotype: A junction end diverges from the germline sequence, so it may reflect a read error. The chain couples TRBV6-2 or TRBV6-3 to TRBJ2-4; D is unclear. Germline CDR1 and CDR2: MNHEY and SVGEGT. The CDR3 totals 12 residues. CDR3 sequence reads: CASSYLGDIRYF. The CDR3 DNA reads TGTGCCAGCAGCTACTTAGGAGACATTCGGTACTTC.

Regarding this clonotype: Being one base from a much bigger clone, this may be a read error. CDR3 DNA sequence: TGTGCCAGCAGCCGACTAGGGGACTTAAATGAGCAGTTCTTC. Translating gives CASSRLGDLNEQFF. The V call is TRBV6-5, the J call TRBJ2-1; D may be TRBD2 (6 bases). Germline V gene lookup returns CDR1 MNHEY and CDR2 SVGAGI. V lost 6 bases to trimming and J lost 7 bases, with 16 bases between them. The CDR3 is made up of 14 amino acids.

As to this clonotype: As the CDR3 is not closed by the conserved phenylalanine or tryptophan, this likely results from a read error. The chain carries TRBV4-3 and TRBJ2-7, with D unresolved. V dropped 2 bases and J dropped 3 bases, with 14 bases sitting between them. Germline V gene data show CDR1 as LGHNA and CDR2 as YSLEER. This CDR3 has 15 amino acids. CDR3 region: CASSQYLRLFYEQYL. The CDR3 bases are TGCGCCAGCAGCCAATATTTACGACTCTTCTACGAGCAGTACTTA.

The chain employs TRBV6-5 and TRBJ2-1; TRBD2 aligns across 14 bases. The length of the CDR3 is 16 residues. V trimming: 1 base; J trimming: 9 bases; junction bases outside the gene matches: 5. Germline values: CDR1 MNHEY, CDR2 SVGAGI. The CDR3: CASSYLGTSGSSEQFF. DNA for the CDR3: TGTGCCAGCAGTTACTTGGGGACTAGCGGGAGTTCTGAGCAGTTCTTC.

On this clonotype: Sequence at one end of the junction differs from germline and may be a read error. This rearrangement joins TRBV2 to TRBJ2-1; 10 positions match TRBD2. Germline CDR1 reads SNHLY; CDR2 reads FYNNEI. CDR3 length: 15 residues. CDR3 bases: TGTGTCAGCAGTGAAGGGCTAGCGGGAGTTGGTGAGCAGTTCTTC. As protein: CVSSEGLAGVGEQFF.

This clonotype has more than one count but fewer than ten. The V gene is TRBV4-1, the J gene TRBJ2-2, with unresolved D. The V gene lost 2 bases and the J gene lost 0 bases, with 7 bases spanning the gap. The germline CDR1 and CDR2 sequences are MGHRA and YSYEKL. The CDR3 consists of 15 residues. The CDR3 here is CASSQRQANTGELFF. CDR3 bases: TGCGCCAGCAGCCAAAGGCAGGCGAACACCGGGGAGCTGTTTTTT.

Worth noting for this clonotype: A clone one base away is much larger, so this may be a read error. This chain's CDR3 is CASSLAAGVFSDTQYF. In DNA, the CDR3 is TGTGCCAGCAGCCTAGCCGCGGGAGTATTCTCAGATACGCAGTATTTT. The gene calls are TRBV4-2 and TRBJ2-3; 7 bases are shared with TRBD2. CDR1 and CDR2 from the germline V gene are LGHNA and YNFKEQ. J gave up 4 bases and V 4 bases, and 11 bases lay outside the gene matches. The CDR3 is 16 residues long.

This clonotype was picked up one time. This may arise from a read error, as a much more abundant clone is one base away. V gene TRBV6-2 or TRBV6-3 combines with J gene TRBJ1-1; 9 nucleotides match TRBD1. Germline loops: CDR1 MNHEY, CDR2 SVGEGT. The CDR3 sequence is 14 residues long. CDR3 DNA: TGTACCAGCAGTTACCAAGGACAGGGGAATCGGGCTTTCTTT. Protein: CTSSYQGQGNRAFF.

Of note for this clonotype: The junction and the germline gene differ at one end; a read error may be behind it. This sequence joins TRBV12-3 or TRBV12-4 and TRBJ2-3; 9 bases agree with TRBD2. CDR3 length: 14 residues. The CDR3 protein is CASTTAGGTGTQYF. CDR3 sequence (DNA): TGTGCCAGTACGACAGCGGGAGGCACAGGTACGCAGTATTTT.

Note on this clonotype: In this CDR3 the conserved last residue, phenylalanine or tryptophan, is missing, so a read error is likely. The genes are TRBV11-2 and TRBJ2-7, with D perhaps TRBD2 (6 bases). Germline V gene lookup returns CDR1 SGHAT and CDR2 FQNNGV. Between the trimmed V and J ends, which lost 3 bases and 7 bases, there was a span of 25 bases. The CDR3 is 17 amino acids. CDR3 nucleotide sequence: TGTGCCAGCAGCTTTTTCTTTACCGGGGGTGCCTTAGGTGAGCAGTACCTC. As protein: CASSFFFTGGALGEQYL.

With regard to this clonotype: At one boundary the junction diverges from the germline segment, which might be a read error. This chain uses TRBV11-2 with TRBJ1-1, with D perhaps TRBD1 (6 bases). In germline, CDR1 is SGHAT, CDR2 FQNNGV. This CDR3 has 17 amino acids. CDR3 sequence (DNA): TGTGCCAGCAGCTTAATGGGTACAGGGAAGTCAGTCCGTGCAGCTTTGTTT. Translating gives CASSLMGTGKSVRAALF.

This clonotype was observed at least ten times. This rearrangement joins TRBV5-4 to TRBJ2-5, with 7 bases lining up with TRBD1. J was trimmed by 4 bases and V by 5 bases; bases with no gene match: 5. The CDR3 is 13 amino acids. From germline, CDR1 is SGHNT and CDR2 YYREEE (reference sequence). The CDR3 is CASRDPGGETQYF. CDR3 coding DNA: TGTGCCAGCAGAGACCCAGGGGGAGAGACCCAGTACTTC.

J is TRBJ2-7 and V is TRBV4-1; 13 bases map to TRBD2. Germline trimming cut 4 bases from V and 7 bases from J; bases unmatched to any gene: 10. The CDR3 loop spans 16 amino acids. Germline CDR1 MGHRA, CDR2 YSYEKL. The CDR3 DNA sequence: TGCGCCAGCAGCCGGACTAGCGGGAGACTACACAATGAGCAGTACTTC. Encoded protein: CASSRTSGRLHNEQYF.

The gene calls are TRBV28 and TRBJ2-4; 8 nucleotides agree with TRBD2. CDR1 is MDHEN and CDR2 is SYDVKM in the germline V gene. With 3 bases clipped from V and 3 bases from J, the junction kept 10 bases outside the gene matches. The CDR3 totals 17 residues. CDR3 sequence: CASSLSTGLAGKNIQYF. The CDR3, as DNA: TGTGCCAGCAGTTTGTCCACCGGGCTAGCGGGCAAAAACATTCAGTACTTC.

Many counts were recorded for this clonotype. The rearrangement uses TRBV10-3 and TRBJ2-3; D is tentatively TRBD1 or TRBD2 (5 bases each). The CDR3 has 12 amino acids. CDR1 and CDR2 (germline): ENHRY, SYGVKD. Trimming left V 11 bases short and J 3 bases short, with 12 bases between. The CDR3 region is CAVAWGTDTQYF. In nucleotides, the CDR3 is TGTGCCGTAGCTTGGGGGACAGATACGCAGTATTTT.

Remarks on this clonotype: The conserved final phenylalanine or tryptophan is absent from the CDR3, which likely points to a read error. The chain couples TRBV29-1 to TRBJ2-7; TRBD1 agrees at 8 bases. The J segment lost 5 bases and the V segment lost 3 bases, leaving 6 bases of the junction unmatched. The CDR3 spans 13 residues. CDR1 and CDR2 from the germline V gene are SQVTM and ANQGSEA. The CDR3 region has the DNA TGCAGCGTTGACGGGACAGGATCTCACGAGCAGTACTTA. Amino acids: CSVDGTGSHEQYL.

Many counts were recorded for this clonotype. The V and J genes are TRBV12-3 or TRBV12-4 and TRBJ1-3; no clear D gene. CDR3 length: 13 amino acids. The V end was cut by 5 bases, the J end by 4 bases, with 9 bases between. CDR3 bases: TGTGCCAGCAGTCCCTTCGGCGGAAACACCATATATTTT. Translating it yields CASSPFGGNTIYF.

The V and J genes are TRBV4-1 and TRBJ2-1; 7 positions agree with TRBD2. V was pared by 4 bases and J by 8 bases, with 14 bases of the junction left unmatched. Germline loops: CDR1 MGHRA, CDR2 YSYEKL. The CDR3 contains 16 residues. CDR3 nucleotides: TGCGCCAGCAGCCGTGTGACTAGCTCCGCAGTGGATGAGCAGTTCTTC. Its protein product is CASSRVTSSAVDEQFF.

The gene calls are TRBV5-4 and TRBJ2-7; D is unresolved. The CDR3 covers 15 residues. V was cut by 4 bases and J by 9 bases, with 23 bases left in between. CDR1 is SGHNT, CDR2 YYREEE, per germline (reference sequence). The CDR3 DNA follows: TGTGCCAGCAGCCCCGAAAATGGGTCGCCCCTGGTGCAGTACTTC. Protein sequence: CASSPENGSPLVQYF.

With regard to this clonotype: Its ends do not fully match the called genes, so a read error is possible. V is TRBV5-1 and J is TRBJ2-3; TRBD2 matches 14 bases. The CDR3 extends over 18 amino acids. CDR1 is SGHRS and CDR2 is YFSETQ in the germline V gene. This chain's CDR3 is CANSLALTSGREADTQYF. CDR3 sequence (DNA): TGCGCCAACAGCTTGGCGCTGACTAGCGGGAGGGAGGCAGATACGCAGTATTTT.

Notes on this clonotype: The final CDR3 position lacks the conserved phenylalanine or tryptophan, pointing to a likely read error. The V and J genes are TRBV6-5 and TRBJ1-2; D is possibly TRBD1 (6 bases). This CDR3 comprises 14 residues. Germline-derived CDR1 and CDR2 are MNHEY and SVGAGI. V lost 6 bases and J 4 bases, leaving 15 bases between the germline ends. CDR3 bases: TGTGCCAGCAGCCAGGGGCCTCAGAGCTATGGCTACACCTAC. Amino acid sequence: CASSQGPQSYGYTY.

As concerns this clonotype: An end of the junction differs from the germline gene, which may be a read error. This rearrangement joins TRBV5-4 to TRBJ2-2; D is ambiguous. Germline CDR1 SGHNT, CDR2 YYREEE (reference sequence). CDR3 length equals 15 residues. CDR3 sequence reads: CVSSLPAGNTGELFF. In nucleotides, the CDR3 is TGTGTCAGCAGCTTGCCGGCAGGGAACACCGGGGAGCTGTTTTTT.

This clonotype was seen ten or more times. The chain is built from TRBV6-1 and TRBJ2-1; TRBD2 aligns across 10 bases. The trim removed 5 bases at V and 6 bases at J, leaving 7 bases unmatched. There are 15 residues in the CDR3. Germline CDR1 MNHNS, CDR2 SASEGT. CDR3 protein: CASSPSGSIINEQFF. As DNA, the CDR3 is TGTGCCAGCAGTCCTAGCGGGAGTATTATCAATGAGCAGTTCTTC.

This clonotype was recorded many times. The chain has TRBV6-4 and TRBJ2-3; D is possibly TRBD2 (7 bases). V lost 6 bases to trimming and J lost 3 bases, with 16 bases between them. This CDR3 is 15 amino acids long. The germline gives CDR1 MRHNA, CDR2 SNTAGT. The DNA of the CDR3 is TGTGCCAGCAGCCCCGGGGGGCCAAGAACAGATACGCAGTATTTT. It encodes CASSPGGPRTDTQYF.

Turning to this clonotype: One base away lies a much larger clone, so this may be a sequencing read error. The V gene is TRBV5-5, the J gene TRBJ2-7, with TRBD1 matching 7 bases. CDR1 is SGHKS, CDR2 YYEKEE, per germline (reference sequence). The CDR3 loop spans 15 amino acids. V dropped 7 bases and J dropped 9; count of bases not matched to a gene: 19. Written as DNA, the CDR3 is TGTGCCAGCGGCTCCCGTGGAGAAACAGGGGCGGCGCAGTACTTC. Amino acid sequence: CASGSRGETGAAQYF.

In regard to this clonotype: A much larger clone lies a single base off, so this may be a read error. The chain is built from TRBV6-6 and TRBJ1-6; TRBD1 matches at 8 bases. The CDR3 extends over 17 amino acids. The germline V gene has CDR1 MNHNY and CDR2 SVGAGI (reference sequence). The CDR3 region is CASRDSDRGGYISPLHF. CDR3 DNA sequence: TGTGCCAGCAGAGATTCCGACAGGGGAGGCTATATTTCACCCCTCCACTTT.